This entry is about one TCR beta chain. Clones were read by immunoSEQ multiplex PCR, and TCRdb kept only the in-frame ones, dropping some. The profile shows over 95,000 clones, around 89% of them singletons. The germline V gene encodes CDR1 MNHNY and CDR2 SVGAGI (reference sequence). The CDR3 loop spans 13 amino acids. Between the trimmed V and J ends, which lost 5 bases and 2 bases, there was a span of 10 bases. These data belong to a study of blood T cell repertoires in COVID-19. The chain uses TRBV6-6 and TRBJ2-7, with D possibly being TRBD1 (6 bases). Material for sequencing was peripheral blood. This TCR was recovered from a human donor with acute or convalescent COVID-19. The donor label of this sample is uncertain. CDR3 region: CASSRDTAYEQYF. The CDR3 DNA is TGTGCCAGCAGTAGGGACACAGCCTACGAGCAGTACTTC.